This TCR beta chain was sequenced during a study of cytomegalovirus exposure and HLA in healthy donors. Background on the study: The 130 or so validation repertoires were reported in a later analysis to have been generated on the same platform as the approximately 700 first-cohort repertoires.

Assay used: immunoSEQ multiplex PCR; TCRdb lists only in-frame clones, some missing. The sample records 250,000 to 300,000 clones, 90% being singletons. This clone came up a few times. What it binds is not known. Study conclusions and caveats: Researchers catalogued 150 or so TCR beta chains as cytomegalovirus-associated. With high specificity and sensitivity, the classifier reportedly diagnosed cytomegalovirus status.

Trimming stripped 2 bases from V and 0 bases from J, with 13 bases between. The germline CDR1 and CDR2 sequences are KGHSH and LQKENI. CDR3 size: 16 residues. Input material: PBMCs. This rearrangement joins TRBV18 to TRBJ1-1, with D hard to call. The TCR originated in a woman aged 18 to 35 in good health and CMV-seronegative. The CDR3: CASSPLNVGMNTEAFF. The CDR3 DNA sequence: TGTGCCAGCTCACCATTGAATGTCGGGATGAACACTGAAGCTTTCTTT.